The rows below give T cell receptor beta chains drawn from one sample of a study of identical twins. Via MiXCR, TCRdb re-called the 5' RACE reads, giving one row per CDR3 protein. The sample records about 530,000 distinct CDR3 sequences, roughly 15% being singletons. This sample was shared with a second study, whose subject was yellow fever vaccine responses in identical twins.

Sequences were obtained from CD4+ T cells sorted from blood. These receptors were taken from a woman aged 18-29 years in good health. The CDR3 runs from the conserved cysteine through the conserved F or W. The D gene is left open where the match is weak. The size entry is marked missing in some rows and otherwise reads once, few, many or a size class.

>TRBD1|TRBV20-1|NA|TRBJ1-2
CSARVAGGHYGYTF
TGCAGTGCTAGAGTGGCAGGGGGACACTATGGCTACACCTTC
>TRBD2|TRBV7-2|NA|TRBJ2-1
CASSLVVVGRAFEQFF
TGTGCCAGCAGCTTAGTGGTGGTCGGGAGGGCCTTTGAGCAGTTCTTC
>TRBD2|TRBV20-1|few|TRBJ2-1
CSASYSGAINEQFF
TGCAGTGCTAGCTATAGCGGGGCGATCAATGAGCAGTTCTTC
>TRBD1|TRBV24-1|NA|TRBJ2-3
CATSDLSGTGHTDTQYF
TGTGCCACCAGTGATCTCTCCGGGACAGGTCACACAGATACGCAGTATTTT
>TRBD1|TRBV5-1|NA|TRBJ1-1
CASSTGDVTEAFF
TGCGCCAGCAGCACAGGGGACGTGACTGAAGCTTTCTTT
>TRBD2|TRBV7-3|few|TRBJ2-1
CASSPLAGGPTIYNEQFF
TGTGCCAGCAGCCCTCTAGCGGGAGGGCCAACTATCTACAATGAGCAGTTCTTC
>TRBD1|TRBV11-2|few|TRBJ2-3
CASSARTGIYTDTQYF
TGTGCCAGCAGCGCCCGGACAGGAATCTACACAGATACGCAGTATTTT
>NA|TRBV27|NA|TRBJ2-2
CASSPILTANTGELFF
TGTGCCAGCAGTCCCATCCTAACCGCGAACACCGGGGAGCTGTTTTTT
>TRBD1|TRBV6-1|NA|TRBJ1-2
CASNPSGTANYGYTF
TGTGCCAGCAATCCCTCCGGGACAGCTAACTATGGCTACACCTTC
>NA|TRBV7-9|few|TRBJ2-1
CASSKGSTDEQFF
TGTGCCAGCAGCAAGGGGTCCACGGATGAGCAGTTCTTC
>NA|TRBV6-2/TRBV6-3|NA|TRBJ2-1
CASSFKSSEGNTRSYNEQFF
TGTGCCAGCAGTTTTAAGTCTAGCGAGGGGAACACACGCTCCTACAATGAGCAGTTCTTC
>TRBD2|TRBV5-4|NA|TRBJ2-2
CASSLASGGAGELFF
TGTGCCAGCAGCTTGGCTAGCGGGGGGGCCGGGGAGCTGTTTTTT
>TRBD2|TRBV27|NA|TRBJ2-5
CASSFTGLAIQETQYF
TGTGCCAGCAGTTTTACTGGACTAGCCATCCAAGAGACCCAGTACTTC
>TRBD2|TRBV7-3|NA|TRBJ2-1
CASSSTGGTSGSNEQFF
TGTGCCAGCAGCTCCACAGGCGGGACTAGCGGGTCTAATGAGCAGTTCTTC
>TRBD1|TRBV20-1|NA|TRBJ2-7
CSAIPGQGFHEQYF
TGCAGTGCTATCCCAGGACAGGGGTTCCACGAGCAGTACTTC
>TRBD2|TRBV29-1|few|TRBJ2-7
CSVVVLAGGITYEQYF
TGCAGCGTTGTAGTCCTAGCGGGAGGTATTACCTACGAGCAGTACTTC
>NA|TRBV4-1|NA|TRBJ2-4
CASSQDWSRGTDAKNIQYF
TGCGCCAGCAGCCAAGATTGGAGCAGGGGCACGGACGCCAAAAACATTCAGTACTTC
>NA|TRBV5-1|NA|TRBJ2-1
CASSFTRLGGNEQFF
TGCGCCAGCAGCTTTACGAGGCTGGGGGGAAATGAGCAGTTCTTC
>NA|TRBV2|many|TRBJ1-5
CASSELGVATQPQHF
TGTGCCAGCAGTGAATTGGGGGTGGCCACTCAGCCCCAGCATTTT
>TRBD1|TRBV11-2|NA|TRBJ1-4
CASSVRTGLDEKLFF
TGTGCCAGCAGCGTAAGGACAGGGTTAGATGAAAAACTGTTTTTT
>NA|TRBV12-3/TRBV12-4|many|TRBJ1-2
CASSLNRQSYGYTF
TGTGCCAGCAGTTTGAATCGGCAGAGCTATGGCTACACCTTC
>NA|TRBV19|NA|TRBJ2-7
CASSIVGRPYEQYF
TGTGCCAGTAGTATAGTTGGCAGACCCTACGAGCAGTACTTC
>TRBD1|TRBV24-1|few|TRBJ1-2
CATSDPRQGAWYGYTF
TGTGCCACCAGTGATCCGCGACAGGGGGCCTGGTATGGCTACACCTTC
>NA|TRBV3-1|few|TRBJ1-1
CASSQGLTMNTEAFF
TGTGCCAGCAGCCAAGGTCTGACCATGAACACTGAAGCTTTCTTT
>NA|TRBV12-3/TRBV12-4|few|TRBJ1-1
CASAPGGWWNTEAFF
TGTGCCAGCGCGCCCGGGGGGTGGTGGAACACTGAAGCTTTCTTT
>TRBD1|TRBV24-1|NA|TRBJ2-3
CATSDTRGQTGSTDTQYF
TGTGCCACCAGTGACACTAGGGGGCAGACAGGGAGCACAGATACGCAGTATTTT
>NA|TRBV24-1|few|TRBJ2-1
CATSDLKRRSEQFF
TGTGCCACCAGTGATTTAAAAAGACGTAGTGAGCAGTTCTTC